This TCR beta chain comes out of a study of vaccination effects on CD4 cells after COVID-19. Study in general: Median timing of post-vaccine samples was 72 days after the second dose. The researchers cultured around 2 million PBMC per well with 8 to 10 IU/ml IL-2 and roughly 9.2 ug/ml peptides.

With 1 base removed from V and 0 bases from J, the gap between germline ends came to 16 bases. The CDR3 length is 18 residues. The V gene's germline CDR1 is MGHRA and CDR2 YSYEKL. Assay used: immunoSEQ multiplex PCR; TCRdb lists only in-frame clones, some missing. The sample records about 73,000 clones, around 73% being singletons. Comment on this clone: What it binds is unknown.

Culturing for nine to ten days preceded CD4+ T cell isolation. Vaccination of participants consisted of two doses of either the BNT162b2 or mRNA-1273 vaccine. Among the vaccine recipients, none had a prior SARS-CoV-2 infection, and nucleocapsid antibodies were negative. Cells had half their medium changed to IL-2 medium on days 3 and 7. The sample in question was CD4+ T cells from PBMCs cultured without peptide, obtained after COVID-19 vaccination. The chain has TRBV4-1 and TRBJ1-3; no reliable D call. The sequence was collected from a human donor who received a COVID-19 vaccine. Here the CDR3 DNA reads TGCGCCAGCAGCCAAGCTGGAGTCAGAAGCTACTCTGGAAACACCATATATTTT. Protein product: CASSQAGVRSYSGNTIYF.